The clone carrying this T cell receptor beta chain has a handful of counts. Its specificity is unknown. The data were obtained in a study of OX40 agonist ivuxolimab in advanced cancers. Findings and limits, study-wide: Specificity for antigen went undetermined in the expanded peripheral T cells.

The CDR3 runs to 19 residues. V lost 1 base and J lost 2, with 23 bases in between. Looked up from germline, CDR1 is LGHNA and CDR2 is YSLEER. Libraries were prepared by immunoSEQ multiplex PCR; TCRdb keeps only in-frame clonotypes and omits some of them. There are under 200,000 clones in the sample; 94% occur only once, and around 0.31% lies in the top ten. The chain carries TRBV4-3 and TRBJ2-5, with D perhaps TRBD2 (5 bases). The sample here was CD4+ or CD8+ T cells sorted from blood, taken in a trial of the OX40 agonist ivuxolimab. The sequence was obtained from an adult with an advanced solid tumor such as melanoma, head and neck, liver or kidney cancer. The CDR3 nucleotides read TGCGCCAGCAGCCAAGGTATAAGATGGCGAGCGGAGCCGCAAGAGACCCAGTACTTC. Translation: CASSQGIRWRAEPQETQYF.